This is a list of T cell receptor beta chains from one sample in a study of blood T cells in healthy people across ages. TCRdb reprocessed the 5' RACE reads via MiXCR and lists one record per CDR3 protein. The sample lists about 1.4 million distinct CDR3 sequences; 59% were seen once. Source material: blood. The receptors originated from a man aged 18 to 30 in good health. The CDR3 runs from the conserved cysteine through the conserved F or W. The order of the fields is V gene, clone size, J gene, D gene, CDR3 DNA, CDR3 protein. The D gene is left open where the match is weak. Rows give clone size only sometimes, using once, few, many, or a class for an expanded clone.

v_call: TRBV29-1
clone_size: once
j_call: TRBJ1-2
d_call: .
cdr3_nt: TGCAGCGTTGCCGCGATCAGGGATGACTACACCTTC
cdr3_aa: CSVAAIRDDYTF

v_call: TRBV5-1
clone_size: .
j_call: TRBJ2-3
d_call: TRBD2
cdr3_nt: TGCGCCAGCCGAGGGGAGGGGACCCAGTATTTT
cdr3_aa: CASRGEGTQYF

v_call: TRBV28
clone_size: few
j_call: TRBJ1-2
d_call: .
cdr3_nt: TGTGCCAGCAGGTCAACAGGGCAGCGTGGCTATGGCTACACCTTC
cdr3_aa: CASRSTGQRGYGYTF

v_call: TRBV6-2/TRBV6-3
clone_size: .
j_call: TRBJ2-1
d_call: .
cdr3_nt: TGTGCCAGCAGTCAACCGCCCCCCCCGCCGAGTGGGCAGTTCTTC
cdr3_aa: CASSQPPPPPSGQFF

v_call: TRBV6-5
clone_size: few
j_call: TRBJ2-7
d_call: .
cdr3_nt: TGTGCCAGCAGATCCCGATTGGGCGACTACTACGAGCAGTACTTC
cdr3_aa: CASRSRLGDYYEQYF

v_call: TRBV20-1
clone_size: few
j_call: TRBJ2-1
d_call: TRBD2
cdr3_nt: TGCAGTGCTAGGAGGGGTTTGCGGGAGAACCCCTACAATGAGCAGTTCTTC
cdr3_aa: CSARRGLRENPYNEQFF

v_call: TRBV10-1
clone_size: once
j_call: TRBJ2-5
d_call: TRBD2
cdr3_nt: TGCGCCAGCAGCGATACCGGGACTAGCGGGAGAGATGAGACCCAGCACTTC
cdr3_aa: CASSDTGTSGRDETQHF

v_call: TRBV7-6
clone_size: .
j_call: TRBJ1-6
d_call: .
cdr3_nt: TGTGCCAGCAGCTTAGTTCAGGGGAGACCCCTCCACTTT
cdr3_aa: CASSLVQGRPLHF

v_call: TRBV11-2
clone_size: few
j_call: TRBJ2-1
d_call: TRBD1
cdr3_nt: TGTGCCAGCAGCTTAGGGGGACAGGGGGTCTCTAGCGAGCAGTTCTTC
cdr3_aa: CASSLGGQGVSSEQFF

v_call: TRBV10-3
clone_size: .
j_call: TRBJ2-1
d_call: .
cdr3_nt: TGTGCCATCAAAGTAACCGGCTCCAATGAGCAGTTCTTC
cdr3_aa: CAIKVTGSNEQFF

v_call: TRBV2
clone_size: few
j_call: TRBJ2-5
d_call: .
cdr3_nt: TGTGCCAGCAGTATCCGACTTAGCCAAGAGACCCAGTACTTC
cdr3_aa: CASSIRLSQETQYF

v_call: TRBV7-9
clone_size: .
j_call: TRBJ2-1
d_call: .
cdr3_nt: TGTGCCAGCAGCTTACCGACTCGACTTGGTGAGCAGTTCTTC
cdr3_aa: CASSLPTRLGEQFF

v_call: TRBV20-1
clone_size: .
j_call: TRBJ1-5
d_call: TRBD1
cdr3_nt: TGCAGTGCCGCCAAACCCGGGACAGTGACGCAGCCCCAGCATTTT
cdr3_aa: CSAAKPGTVTQPQHF